This passage covers 5 T cell receptor beta chains from one sample sequenced in a study of blood T cell repertoires in COVID-19. Method: immunoSEQ multiplex PCR; TCRdb's copy keeps in-frame clones and lacks some. Of over 60,000 clones listed, just over 85% were seen once; the top ten hold about a tenth. Source material: peripheral blood. These receptors were taken from a man between 65 and 85 years old with active or convalescent COVID-19.

Only a few counts were recorded for this clone. The chain employs TRBV7-6 and TRBJ2-5; 8 bases align to TRBD1. The V segment lost 8 bases and the J segment 4 bases; nucleotides outside the gene matches: 12. This CDR3 spans 15 amino acids. Germline assignment: CDR1 SGHVS and CDR2 FNYEAQ. CDR3: CASGGARTGTETQYF. CDR3 nucleotide sequence: TGTGCCAGCGGGGGTGCGAGGACAGGGACAGAGACCCAGTACTTC. Supplemented by reference TRBV7-6 and TRBJ2-5, the full variable domain reads GAGVSQSPRYKVTKRGQDVALRCDPISGHVSLYWYRQALGQGPEFLTYFNYEAQQDKSGLPNDRFSAERPEGSISTLTIQRTEQRDSAMYRCASGGARTGTETQYFGPGTRLLVL.

The rearrangement joins TRBV27 to TRBJ2-5; 10 nucleotides agree with TRBD1. Trimming removed 4 bases from V and 5 bases from J; junction bases left unmatched: 13. The germline V gene encodes CDR1 MNHEY and CDR2 SMNVEV (reference sequence). The CDR3 contains 17 residues. CDR3 nucleotide sequence: TGTGCCAGCAGTTCCTACCGGGACAGGGGTACTCGGGAGACCCAGTACTTC. This gives the protein CASSSYRDRGTRETQYF.

V and J are TRBV4-1 and TRBJ2-7, with 9 positions matching TRBD1. The CDR3 consists of 15 residues. Germline CDR1 reads MGHRA; CDR2 reads YSYEKL. Unmatched junction bases numbered 8, after V lost 4 bases and J lost 4 bases. The CDR3 DNA follows: TGCGCCAGCAGCCCCCGACAGGGGGAGGTGTACGAGCAGTACTTC. It specifies CASSPRQGEVYEQYF.

The chain recombines TRBV3-1 (or the pseudogene TRBV3-2) with TRBJ1-4, with TRBD1 matching 7 bases. The CDR3 covers 14 residues. Germline lookup yields CDR1 LGHDT and CDR2 YNNKEL (reference sequence). The V segment lost 4 bases and the J segment 8 bases; nucleotides outside the gene matches: 7. In DNA form, the CDR3 reads TGTGCCAGCAGCCGTGACAGGGAGGCGGAAAAACTGTTTTTT. Translating it yields CASSRDREAEKLFF.

The rearrangement uses TRBV6-5 and TRBJ2-3, with TRBD2 as a possible D gene (7 bases). From germline, CDR1 is MNHEY and CDR2 SVGAGI. V lost 4 bases and J lost 1, with 12 bases in between. The CDR3 is 15 residues long. DNA of the CDR3: TGTGCCAGCAGTTTGGGGGGGCGACGCACAGATACGCAGTATTTT. Residues: CASSLGGRRTDTQYF.